The 25 T cell receptor beta chains given below trace back to one sample, sequenced in a study of cytomegalovirus exposure and HLA in healthy donors. PCR involved 60 Vbeta and 13 Jbeta primers. Libraries were prepared by immunoSEQ multiplex PCR; TCRdb keeps only in-frame clonotypes and omits some of them. This sample has roughly 120,000 clones, with over 60% found just once. The sequenced material came from PBMCs. The source is a man under 40 in good health and CMV-seropositive.

The chain carries TRBV11-1 and TRBJ2-5; TRBD2 aligns across 8 bases. The CDR3 is made up of 17 amino acids. The J segment lost 0 bases and the V segment lost 4 bases, leaving 10 bases of the junction unmatched. CDR1 and CDR2 (germline): SGHAT, FQDESV (reference sequence). CDR3 bases: TGTGCCAGCAGCTACACTACCGGAGCGGGGGACCAAGAGACCCAGTACTTC. Translated: CASSYTTGAGDQETQYF.

V and J are TRBV12-5 and TRBJ2-1, with D tentatively TRBD1 (5 bases). V was pared by 11 bases and J by 4 bases, with 9 bases between. Per the germline V gene, CDR1 is LGHNT and CDR2 is FRNRAP. This CDR3 is built from 11 residues. The CDR3 region has the DNA TGTGCTTCGACAGCTTACAATGAGCAGTTCTTC. Amino acids: CASTAYNEQFF.

The chain uses TRBV7-9 and TRBJ1-3, with D perhaps TRBD1 (5 bases). Germline V gene lookup returns CDR1 SEHNR and CDR2 FQNEAQ (reference sequence). V was cut by 11 bases and J by 0 bases, with 14 bases left in between. The CDR3 covers 14 residues. The CDR3 bases are TGTGCCGGGGCCCGGCCGAACTCTGGAAACACCATATATTTT. This gives the protein CAGARPNSGNTIYF. The entire variable domain, with the rest obtained from reference TRBV7-9 and TRBJ1-3, is as follows: DTGVSQNPRHKITKRGQNVTFRCDPISEHNRLYWYRQTLGQGPEFLTYFQNEAQLEKSRLLSDRFSAERPKGSFSTLEIQRTEQGDSAMYLCAGARPNSGNTIYFGEGSWLTVV.

This rearrangement joins TRBV6-5 to TRBJ2-2; D remains unclear. Trimming took off 5 bases at V and 5 bases at J, with 9 bases between the two ends. The CDR3 contains 13 residues. The germline V gene encodes CDR1 MNHEY and CDR2 SVGAGI. The CDR3 loop reads CASSKRLTGELFF. CDR3 DNA: TGTGCCAGCAGTAAACGGTTAACCGGGGAGCTGTTTTTT.

The CDR3 is CASSQGADNSPLHF. Here the CDR3 DNA reads TGTGCCAGCAGCCAGGGGGCAGATAATTCACCCCTCCACTTT. V usage is TRBV6-1 and J usage is TRBJ1-6; 8 bases are shared with TRBD1. Germline V gene lookup returns CDR1 MNHNS and CDR2 SASEGT. Trimming removed 6 bases from V and 5 bases from J; junction bases left unmatched: 3. This CDR3 is built from 14 residues.

With regard to this clone: Given a far larger clone just one base away, this is likely a sequencing read error. The V gene is TRBV5-4, the J gene TRBJ2-1, with D uncertain. The CDR3 is made up of 11 amino acids. Per the germline V gene, CDR1 is SGHNT and CDR2 is YYREEE (reference sequence). CDR3 DNA sequence: TGTGCCAGCAGCACCGGTAATGGGCAGTTCTTC. It codes for CASSTGNGQFF.

The chain employs TRBV18 and TRBJ2-1, with 8 bases fitting TRBD1. Germline V gene sequence: CDR1 KGHSH, CDR2 LQKENI. The CDR3 totals 14 residues. Losses at the gene ends were 2 bases for V and 8 bases for J; bases not matched to a gene: 5. DNA for the CDR3: TGTGCCAGCTCACCAGCAGGGGGCCGTGATGAGCAGTTCTTC. As protein: CASSPAGGRDEQFF.

The chain has TRBV2 and TRBJ2-2; D may be TRBD1 (6 bases). The CDR3 spans 12 residues. Trimming cost V 7 bases and J 6 bases, with 9 bases left between them. Germline V gives CDR1 SNHLY, CDR2 FYNNEI. The chain's CDR3 is CASKQGPGELFF. DNA of the CDR3: TGTGCCAGCAAGCAGGGGCCCGGGGAGCTGTTTTTT.

The DNA of the CDR3 is TGTGCCAGTAGAGCTCAGCGGGGGAACATTCAGTACTTC. Translating gives CASRAQRGNIQYF. The gene calls are TRBV19 and TRBJ2-4; 8 bases fit TRBD2. Germline values: CDR1 LNHDA, CDR2 SQIVND (reference sequence). With 6 bases clipped from V and 7 bases from J, the junction kept 5 bases outside the gene matches. There are 13 residues in the CDR3.

The chain employs TRBV4-2 and TRBJ1-5; 7 bases align to TRBD1. The CDR3 sequence is 17 residues long. CDR1 is LGHNA and CDR2 is YNFKEQ in the germline V gene. V was clipped by 3 bases and J by 2 bases; unmatched bases: 10. Written as DNA, the CDR3 is TGTGCCAGCAGCCACCACCAAACAGGGGAAGGCAATCAGCCCCAGCATTTT. This gives the protein CASSHHQTGEGNQPQHF.

The chain joins TRBV11-2 to TRBJ2-6, with a possible D match to TRBD1 (5 bases). Germline V gives CDR1 SGHAT, CDR2 FQNNGV. The CDR3 loop spans 17 amino acids. Trimming stripped 1 base from V and 0 bases from J, with 10 bases between. The CDR3 loop is CASSLGQFLSGANVLTF. DNA of the CDR3: TGTGCCAGCAGCTTAGGACAGTTCCTCTCTGGGGCCAACGTCCTGACTTTC. Drawing the rest from reference TRBV11-2 and TRBJ2-6, the complete variable domain is EAGVAQSPRYKIIEKRQSVAFWCNPISGHATLYWYQQILGQGPKLLIQFQNNGVVDDSQLPKDRFSAERLKGVDSTLKIQPAKLEDSAVYLCASSLGQFLSGANVLTFGAGSRLTVL.

This clone has a handful of counts. J is TRBJ1-1 and V is TRBV6-6; 8 nucleotides align to TRBD1. V lost 6 bases to trimming and J lost 5 bases; unmatched junction nucleotides: 8. The length of the CDR3 is 14 residues. Germline CDR1 reads MNHNY; CDR2 reads SVGAGI (reference sequence). The CDR3 is CASRGQGGGTEAFF. CDR3 bases: TGTGCCAGCAGAGGACAGGGAGGAGGGACTGAAGCTTTCTTT.

This clone was counted a few times. This rearrangement joins TRBV4-1 to TRBJ1-1; TRBD1 matches at 9 bases. In germline, CDR1 is MGHRA, CDR2 YSYEKL. J gave up 6 bases and V 4 bases, and 9 bases lay outside the gene matches. The CDR3 is 15 residues long. The CDR3 DNA is TGCGCCAGCAGCCTGGGACAGGGTTCCGGAGCTGAAGCTTTCTTT. Translating gives CASSLGQGSGAEAFF.

The chain joins TRBV5-4 to TRBJ2-1; TRBD1 might be the D (5 bases). V shed 0 bases and J shed 0 bases, with 7 bases lying between them. This CDR3 contains 15 residues. Germline assignment: CDR1 SGHNT and CDR2 YYREEE (reference sequence). DNA for the CDR3: TGTGCCAGCAGCTTGGGGGGCCCCTCCTACAATGAGCAGTTCTTC. Residues: CASSLGGPSYNEQFF.

The gene calls are TRBV5-4 and TRBJ2-5; D is possibly TRBD1 (6 bases). Trimming removed 3 bases at V and 4 bases at J, with 13 bases between. CDR1 is SGHNT, CDR2 YYREEE, per germline (reference sequence). The CDR3 has 14 residues. The CDR3 sequence: CASSWAGARETQYF. The CDR3 DNA reads TGTGCCAGCAGCTGGGCAGGGGCGCGAGAGACCCAGTACTTC.

V is TRBV13 and J is TRBJ2-7; 9 nucleotides agree with TRBD1. Losses at the gene ends were 4 bases for V and 4 bases for J; bases not matched to a gene: 8. The CDR3 has 15 residues. Germline CDR1 and CDR2: PRHDT and FYEKMQ (reference sequence). The CDR3 nucleotides read TGTGCCAGCAGCTCGTCCGGGACAGGGTTGTACGAGCAGTACTTC. It encodes CASSSSGTGLYEQYF.

The chain links TRBV7-2 to TRBJ1-1; TRBD1 aligns across 8 bases. The CDR3 consists of 17 residues. Trimming at V came to 1 base and at J to 4 bases, leaving 11 bases not matched to a gene. Germline CDR1 SGHTA, CDR2 FQGNSA. CDR3 coding DNA: TGTGCCAGCAGCTTAGGGGACAGGAGCTTAATTGGCACTGAAGCTTTCTTT. Protein product: CASSLGDRSLIGTEAFF.

This chain connects TRBV6-1 to TRBJ1-1; D is perhaps TRBD1 (6 bases). Germline assignment: CDR1 MNHNS and CDR2 SASEGT. The CDR3 has 17 amino acids. V was clipped by 4 bases and J by 2 bases, with 20 bases between them. The CDR3 region has the DNA TGTGCCAGCAGTGCCCGAGGGGGACAACTGTCAAACACTGAAGCTTTCTTT. This codes for CASSARGGQLSNTEAFF.

The chain is built from TRBV11-3 and TRBJ2-7; 7 bases match TRBD1. The germline gives CDR1 SGHNT, CDR2 YENEEA. This CDR3 comprises 12 residues. V dropped 5 bases and J dropped 7; count of bases not matched to a gene: 5. CDR3 sequence reads: CASSKRQGEQYF. The CDR3 DNA is TGTGCCAGCAGCAAAAGACAGGGTGAGCAGTACTTC.

This clone was counted between two and nine times. This chain connects TRBV5-6 to TRBJ1-2, with no clear D. The CDR3 is 16 residues long. Trimming took 5 bases from V and 8 from J, leaving 25 bases between them. CDR1 is SGHDT, CDR2 YYEEEE, per germline. The CDR3, as DNA: TGTGCCAGCAGTTTTCGGGCGTCAACGTTAACTAGGGGCTACACCTTC. Its protein product is CASSFRASTLTRGYTF. Combining the CDR3 with reference TRBV5-6 and TRBJ1-2 gives the whole variable domain DAGVTQSPTHLIKTRGQQVTLRCSPKSGHDTVSWYQQALGQGPQFIFQYYEEEERQRGNFPDRFSGHQFPNYSSELNVNALLLGDSALYLCASSFRASTLTRGYTFGSGTRLTVV.

In its sample, this clone was seen a few times. The sample carries other DNA sequences with the same CDR3. The rearrangement uses TRBV6-5 and TRBJ1-5; D is possibly TRBD1 (6 bases). This CDR3 comprises 14 residues. V lost 3 bases and J 3 bases, leaving 9 bases between the germline ends. Germline V gives CDR1 MNHEY, CDR2 SVGAGI. CDR3 in DNA: TGTGCCAGCAGTTATGGACAGCACAATCAGCCCCAGCATTTT. It is translated as CASSYGQHNQPQHF.

This chain uses TRBV7-2 with TRBJ2-3; D is uncertain. V dropped 3 bases and J dropped 2 bases, with 6 bases sitting between them. The V gene's germline CDR1 is SGHTA and CDR2 FQGNSA. The CDR3 is made up of 13 amino acids. DNA of the CDR3: TGTGCCAGCAGCTTCGCAGTCACAGATACGCAGTATTTT. Its translation: CASSFAVTDTQYF.

CDR3 in DNA: TGTGCCTGGAGTCGCGGAGGGGGGGAAGAGACCCAGTACTTC. This gives the protein CAWSRGGGEETQYF. The chain has TRBV30 and TRBJ2-5; TRBD2 is a possible D gene (7 bases). The CDR3 has 14 residues. With 2 bases removed from V and 3 bases from J, the gap between germline ends came to 13 bases. Germline lookup yields CDR1 GTSNPN and CDR2 SVGIG (reference sequence).

This clone has just a few counts. V usage is TRBV30 and J usage is TRBJ1-1; no reliable D call. The CDR3 has 15 residues. Looked up from germline, CDR1 is GTSNPN and CDR2 is SVGIG (reference sequence). V shed 5 bases and J shed 0 bases, with 16 bases lying between them. CDR3: CAWHQLNLMNTEAFF. The CDR3 nucleotides read TGTGCCTGGCATCAACTTAATCTTATGAACACTGAAGCTTTCTTT.

This chain joins TRBV7-6 and TRBJ1-4; the match to TRBD1 covers 8 bases. The CDR3 loop spans 15 amino acids. Trimming at V came to 7 bases and at J to 2 bases, leaving 6 bases not matched to a gene. The germline CDR1 and CDR2 sequences are SGHVS and FNYEAQ. The CDR3 protein is CASTLRQGTNEKLFF. CDR3 nucleotides: TGTGCCAGCACCCTAAGACAGGGGACTAATGAAAAACTGTTTTTT.